The rows below give T cell receptor beta chains drawn from one sample of a study of blood T cell repertoires in COVID-19. Clones were read by immunoSEQ multiplex PCR, and TCRdb kept only the in-frame ones, dropping some. This repertoire shows approximately 120,000 clones, 79% found once; its top ten account for under 45%. The sequencing sample was made of peripheral blood. These receptors were taken from a man aged 40-55 years with active or convalescent COVID-19. Each CDR3 is given with its conserved first and last residue. Fields, in order: clone size, D gene, J gene, V gene, CDR3 protein, CDR3 DNA. A D gene is named only where the DNA matches it firmly. Clone size is given for some rows only: seen once, a few or many times, or a class if the clone is expanded.

>.|.|TRBJ1-1|TRBV18
CASSSPFQGYTEAFF
TGTGCCAGCTCATCGCCGTTCCAGGGGTACACTGAAGCTTTCTTT
>.|.|TRBJ2-7|TRBV5-8
CASSLKVSGPGEQYF
TGTGCCAGCAGCTTGAAAGTATCAGGGCCGGGCGAGCAGTACTTC
>.|.|TRBJ1-4|TRBV28
CASREGRSNEKLFF
TGTGCCAGCAGAGAAGGGAGGTCTAATGAAAAACTGTTTTTT
>few|.|TRBJ2-1|TRBV19
CASTTGLNEQFF
TGTGCCAGTACAACAGGGTTGAATGAGCAGTTCTTC
>.|.|TRBJ2-5|TRBV3-1/TRBV3-2
CASSQGPTSGTQYF
TGTGCCAGCAGCCAAGGTCCTACTTCGGGGACCCAGTACTTC
>.|.|TRBJ2-6|TRBV11-2
CASSFSEGTSGANVLTF
TGTGCCAGCAGCTTTAGCGAGGGAACGTCCGGGGCCAACGTCCTGACTTTC
>.|.|TRBJ1-1|TRBV10-3
CAISDALHAEAFF
TGTGCCATCAGTGACGCCTTACACGCTGAAGCTTTCTTT
>.|.|TRBJ1-2|TRBV2
CASSGGPPFGGYTF
TGTGCCAGCAGCGGCGGCCCTCCTTTTGGCGGCTACACCTTC
>.|TRBD2|TRBJ2-7|TRBV4-2
CASSLLTSTYEQYF
TGTGCCAGCAGCCTTTTGACTAGCACCTACGAGCAGTACTTC
>.|TRBD1|TRBJ1-3|TRBV9
CASSVAPVDRGGNTIYF
TGTGCCAGCAGCGTCGCTCCGGTAGACAGGGGAGGAAACACCATATATTTT
>.|TRBD2|TRBJ2-2|TRBV7-2
CASKLAGGNTGELFF
TGTGCCAGCAAACTTGCGGGAGGGAACACCGGGGAGCTGTTTTTT
>few|.|TRBJ1-2|TRBV7-9
CASSLAGSDYGYTF
TGTGCCAGCAGCTTAGCCGGGTCCGACTATGGCTACACCTTC
>.|TRBD1|TRBJ1-1|TRBV15
CATSRADRVIGTEAFF
TGTGCCACCAGCAGAGCCGACAGGGTCATCGGCACTGAAGCTTTCTTT
>.|TRBD2|TRBJ2-1|TRBV29-1
CSVWLRGTYNEQFF
TGCAGCGTTTGGTTGCGGGGGACCTACAATGAGCAGTTCTTC
>.|TRBD1|TRBJ1-2|TRBV7-9
CASSSLEDRSAEYGYTF
TGTGCCAGCAGCTCTCTCGAGGACAGGAGTGCGGAATATGGCTACACCTTC
>few|.|TRBJ2-3|TRBV9
CASSAGGGGTQYF
TGTGCCAGCAGCGCCGGTGGTGGGGGGACGCAGTATTTT
>.|.|TRBJ1-3|TRBV11-1
CASSPPPGRDTIYF
TGTGCCAGCAGCCCCCCCCCGGGAAGAGACACCATATATTTT
>.|.|TRBJ2-7|TRBV9
CASSTNTSTLGSYEQYF
TGTGCCAGCAGCACGAATACTTCGACACTCGGCTCCTACGAGCAGTACTTC
>.|.|TRBJ1-2|TRBV4-2
CASSQEGYLNYGYTF
TGTGCCAGCAGCCAAGAGGGCTACTTAAACTATGGCTACACCTTC
>once|TRBD1|TRBJ1-2|TRBV29-1
CSVEDPGTGVGVYYGYTF
TGCAGCGTTGAAGATCCCGGGACAGGGGTTGGAGTTTACTATGGCTACACCTTC
>.|.|TRBJ1-5|TRBV4-2
CASSSSLAGNQPQHF
TGTGCCAGCAGCTCTTCATTGGCAGGCAATCAGCCCCAGCATTTT
>few|TRBD1|TRBJ1-2|TRBV6-5
CAINRGLSLYGYTF
TGTGCCATCAACAGGGGGCTCTCCCTCTATGGCTACACCTTC
>.|TRBD2|TRBJ2-3|TRBV5-1
CASSSGLIAGRRDTQYF
TGCGCCAGCAGCTCCGGGCTGATAGCGGGGAGGAGGGATACGCAGTATTTT
>few|TRBD2|TRBJ2-1|TRBV2
CASSGTSGRGYNEQFF
TGTGCCAGCAGCGGGACTAGCGGGAGAGGGTACAATGAGCAGTTCTTC
>.|.|TRBJ1-3|TRBV2
CASITDISSGNTIYF
TGTGCCAGCATAACCGACATTTCCTCTGGAAACACCATATATTTT
>.|TRBD2|TRBJ2-3|TRBV28
CASSFELAGNTDTQYF
TGTGCCAGCAGTTTCGAACTAGCGGGCAACACAGATACGCAGTATTTT
>.|.|TRBJ2-5|TRBV24-1
CATSDRKSPGLQETQYF
TGTGCCACCAGTGACCGAAAAAGTCCAGGGTTACAAGAGACCCAGTACTTC
>.|TRBD2|TRBJ2-1|TRBV28
CASRMGLAGGHEQFF
TGTGCCAGCAGGATGGGACTAGCGGGGGGGCATGAGCAGTTCTTC
>.|TRBD1|TRBJ1-2|TRBV6-5
CASNRQGAQYGYTF
TGTGCCAGCAACCGACAGGGGGCACAATATGGCTACACCTTC
>.|.|TRBJ2-1|TRBV14
CASSQETWRAVADEQFF
TGTGCCAGCAGCCAAGAAACGTGGAGGGCGGTGGCCGATGAGCAGTTCTTC
>.|TRBD1|TRBJ1-1|TRBV10-3
CAISDQGQGPPEAFF
TGTGCCATCAGTGATCAGGGACAGGGGCCTCCTGAAGCTTTCTTT
>.|.|TRBJ2-3|TRBV25-1
CASSEYVGTDTQYF
TGTGCCAGCAGTGAATATGTAGGCACAGATACGCAGTATTTT
>few|.|TRBJ2-1|TRBV30
CAWRSGYNEQFF
TGTGCCTGGAGAAGCGGGTACAATGAGCAGTTCTTC
>.|.|TRBJ2-2|TRBV6-2/TRBV6-3
CASSYNGIGAGELFF
TGTGCCAGCAGTTACAATGGCATCGGGGCCGGGGAGCTGTTTTTT
>.|.|TRBJ1-2|TRBV4-3
CASSPGEMDYGYTF
TGCGCCAGCAGCCCGGGGGAGATGGACTATGGCTACACCTTC
>.|.|TRBJ2-7|TRBV19
CASSIQVAYEQYF
TGTGCCAGTAGTATCCAGGTCGCCTACGAGCAGTACTTC
>.|TRBD1|TRBJ1-2|TRBV7-2
CASSLEGTGYGYTF
TGTGCCAGCAGCTTAGAGGGGACAGGGTATGGCTACACCTTC
>.|.|TRBJ2-6|TRBV6-1
CASSVFRGEGSGANVLTF
TGTGCCAGCAGTGTGTTCAGGGGCGAAGGCTCTGGGGCCAACGTCCTGACTTTC
>.|.|TRBJ2-3|TRBV9
CASSPTGHSSTDTQYF
TGTGCCAGCAGCCCAACAGGTCATTCTAGCACAGATACGCAGTATTTT
>.|.|TRBJ1-1|TRBV9
CASSLSPESLNTEAFF
TGTGCCAGCAGCCTAAGCCCCGAAAGCCTGAACACTGAAGCTTTCTTT
>.|TRBD2|TRBJ2-2|TRBV24-1
CATSAIAGVTGELFF
TGTGCCACCAGTGCAATAGCGGGAGTCACCGGGGAGCTGTTTTTT
>.|TRBD2|TRBJ2-4|TRBV27
CASSPLPGTSGLAKNIQYF
TGTGCCAGCAGTCCCCTCCCCGGGACTAGCGGATTAGCCAAAAACATTCAGTACTTC
>.|TRBD1|TRBJ1-1|TRBV11-3
CASSPRQGNTEAFF
TGTGCCAGCAGCCCCCGACAGGGGAACACTGAAGCTTTCTTT
>few|.|TRBJ1-3|TRBV5-8
CASSLRGGNTIYF
TGTGCCAGCAGCTTACGGGGTGGAAACACCATATATTTT
>.|TRBD1|TRBJ1-5|TRBV30
CAWSQGVDQPQHF
TGTGCCTGGAGTCAGGGGGTGGATCAGCCCCAGCATTTT
>.|TRBD2|TRBJ2-3|TRBV7-2
CASSPPGRGRDTQYF
TGTGCCAGCAGCCCCCCTGGGCGGGGGAGAGATACGCAGTATTTT
>.|.|TRBJ1-2|TRBV7-2
CASSRQIQYGYTF
TGTGCCAGCAGCCGACAGATCCAATATGGCTACACCTTC
>.|.|TRBJ1-2|TRBV6-1
CASSEYFVDTNYGYTF
TGTGCCAGCAGTGAATATTTTGTCGACACCAACTATGGCTACACCTTC
>.|.|TRBJ2-1|TRBV7-2
CASSFERGGYNEQFF
TGTGCCAGCAGCTTTGAAAGGGGGGGTTACAATGAGCAGTTCTTC
>.|.|TRBJ2-3|TRBV5-1
CASSLGPSGTDTQYF
TGCGCCAGCAGCTTGGGGCCATCCGGCACAGATACGCAGTATTTT
>.|.|TRBJ2-2|TRBV18
CASSRESDTGELFF
TGTGCCAGCTCCCGGGAGTCGGACACCGGGGAGCTGTTTTTT
>.|TRBD1|TRBJ1-2|TRBV27
CASSSLQGARGYTF
TGTGCCAGCAGTTCCCTACAGGGGGCGCGGGGCTACACCTTC
>.|TRBD2|TRBJ2-3|TRBV15
CATSRSPAGEGTDTQYF
TGTGCCACCAGCAGATCCCCAGCGGGAGAGGGCACAGATACGCAGTATTTT
>.|.|TRBJ2-5|TRBV11-2
CASSLPNQETQYF
TGTGCCAGCAGCTTACCCAACCAAGAGACCCAGTACTTC
>.|TRBD1|TRBJ1-3|TRBV12-5
CASGSGQGSGNTIYF
TGTGCTAGTGGCTCCGGACAGGGCTCTGGAAACACCATATATTTT
>once|.|TRBJ2-5|TRBV19
CASSTGRETQYF
TGTGCCAGTAGTACAGGGCGCGAGACCCAGTACTTC
>.|TRBD1|TRBJ1-4|TRBV14
CASSQGRRADRATNEKLFF
TGTGCCAGCAGCCAAGGAAGGAGGGCGGACAGGGCAACTAATGAAAAACTGTTTTTT
>.|TRBD1|TRBJ2-7|TRBV2
CASSRDRETYEQYF
TGTGCCAGCAGTCGGGACAGGGAGACGTACGAGCAGTACTTC
>.|.|TRBJ2-7|TRBV2
CASSAEAVTSYEQYF
TGTGCCAGCAGTGCCGAGGCAGTAACCTCCTACGAGCAGTACTTC